Below, 15 T cell receptor beta chains from the same sample are listed, as sequenced in a study of blood T cells in healthy people across ages. A second PCR, run for roughly 7 to 11 cycles, used a sample-barcoded 5' primer plus a J-beta primer mix. TCRdb re-analysed the 5' RACE reads in MiXCR, keeping a single row per CDR3 protein. The data hold over 550,000 distinct CDR3 sequences, with about 30% observed a single time. What was sequenced was blood. The receptors were sampled from a woman of 80 years or more in good health.

This clonotype was found many times. The V gene is TRBV3-1, the J gene TRBJ2-7; no firm D call. Germline CDR1 LGHDT, CDR2 YNNKEL (reference sequence). This CDR3 has 14 amino acids. V was shortened by 0 bases and J by 6 bases, with 12 bases between the two germline ends. The CDR3 loop is CASSQDTWKVEQYF. The CDR3 bases are TGTGCCAGCAGCCAAGATACGTGGAAGGTCGAGCAGTACTTC.

This clonotype has just a few counts. This may stem from a read error, because a much larger clone lies one nucleotide away. This chain joins TRBV20-1 and TRBJ2-7, with TRBD1 matching 8 bases. CDR3 length: 12 amino acids. Germline CDR1 DFQATT, CDR2 SNEGSKA (reference sequence). Losses at the gene ends were 0 bases for V and 5 bases for J; bases not matched to a gene: 0. CDR3 coding DNA: TGCAGTGCTAGAGACAGGGGGCACGAGCAGTACTTC. It translates to CSARDRGHEQYF.

This clonotype was counted many times. The chain carries TRBV6-1 and TRBJ2-7; D not resolved. Germline assignment: CDR1 MNHNS and CDR2 SASEGT. V lost 5 bases, J lost 2 bases, and 16 bases lay in between. CDR3 length: 15 residues. The CDR3 is CASSTLPSPAYEQYF. Here the CDR3 DNA reads TGTGCCAGCAGTACTTTACCCAGTCCAGCCTACGAGCAGTACTTC.

The V gene is TRBV7-2, the J gene TRBJ2-3; D remains unclear. The CDR3 is 16 amino acids. CDR1 is SGHTA and CDR2 is FQGNSA in the germline V gene. The V and J ends lost 2 bases and 3 bases respectively, with 15 bases between them. CDR3 in DNA: TGTGCCAGCAGCTTATCTGGCGCCAGGCAGACAGATACGCAGTATTTT. Its protein is CASSLSGARQTDTQYF.

The chain uses TRBV20-1 and TRBJ1-1; D unresolved. The V gene's germline CDR1 is DFQATT and CDR2 SNEGSKA (reference sequence). Trimming removed 4 bases from V and 0 bases from J, with 12 bases in between. The CDR3 runs to 14 residues. CDR3 sequence: CSAKHPNMNTEAFF. Written as DNA, the CDR3 is TGCAGTGCTAAACATCCAAATATGAACACTGAAGCTTTCTTT.

A word on this clonotype: An end of the junction does not agree with germline; a read error may underlie this. The V gene is TRBV12-3 or TRBV12-4, the J gene TRBJ2-3, with D possibly called TRBD1 or TRBD2 (5 bases each). This CDR3 has 17 residues. CDR3 in DNA: TGTGCCAACAGTTTTCCGAGGGGATTGTTGAGTGCAGATACGCAGTATTTT. This encodes CANSFPRGLLSADTQYF.

Turning to this clonotype: This clone may be a read error of a much larger clone one base away. CDR3 in DNA: TGTGCCAGCAGCTTAGCGTTTAGAGAGACCCAGTACTTC. Its protein product is CASSLAFRETQYF. The rearrangement joins TRBV7-8 to TRBJ2-5; D is unclear. V lost 0 bases to trimming and J lost 4 bases, with 6 bases between them. Germline CDR1 and CDR2: SGHVS and FQNEAQ. CDR3 size: 13 residues.

The gene calls are TRBV12-5 and TRBJ2-1, with TRBD2 identical over 8 bases. CDR1 and CDR2 (germline): LGHNT, FRNRAP. This CDR3 is built from 18 residues. The ends lost 0 bases at V and 0 bases at J; junction bases unmatched: 7. In DNA form, the CDR3 reads TGTGCTAGTGGTTTGGTCCGGATACTAGCGGCCTCCTACAATGAGCAGTTCTTC. Amino acid sequence: CASGLVRILAASYNEQFF.

This sequence joins TRBV3-1 and TRBJ2-7, with 8 positions matching TRBD2. J gave up 1 base and V 4 bases, and 3 bases lay outside the gene matches. Germline V gene lookup returns CDR1 LGHDT and CDR2 YNNKEL (reference sequence). CDR3 size: 14 residues. This CDR3 reads CASSPRLASYEQYF. The CDR3 nucleotides are TGTGCCAGCAGCCCCCGACTAGCGTCCTACGAGCAGTACTTC.

This clonotype has more than one count but fewer than ten. A read error may be the cause here, since a much bigger clone is one base away. The chain uses TRBV9 and TRBJ2-5; D gene uncertain. The CDR3 runs to 15 residues. Trimming removed 0 bases at V and 4 bases at J, with 13 bases between. Germline CDR1 is SGDLS and CDR2 is YYNGEE. In DNA form, the CDR3 reads TGTGCCAGCAGCGTAGTGGCCAGCGAAGGAGAGACCCAGTACTTC. Amino acid sequence: CASSVVASEGETQYF. Supplemented by reference TRBV9 and TRBJ2-5, the full variable domain reads DSGVTQTPKHLITATGQRVTLRCSPRSGDLSVYWYQQSLDQGLQFLIQYYNGEERAKGNILERFSAQQFPDLHSELNLSSLELGDSALYFCASSVVASEGETQYFGPGTRLLVL.

About this clonotype: As the CDR3 is not closed by the conserved phenylalanine or tryptophan, this likely results from a read error. The DNA is left out, because the CDR3 cannot be placed on it with certainty; the CDR3 is given as TCRdb lists it. The rearrangement links TRBV20-1 to TRBJ2-5; TRBD2, the table's D call, lacks a check against the DNA. The V gene's germline CDR1 is DFQATT and CDR2 SNEGSKA (reference sequence). A total of 16 residues make up the CDR3, ends included. The CDR3 loop reads CSATNREGGYGYTFGS.

This clonotype was recorded a few times. V usage is TRBV9 and J usage is TRBJ2-7; possibly TRBD2 for D (5 bases). CDR1 SGDLS and CDR2 YYNGEE come from the germline V gene. The CDR3 covers 16 residues. Between the trimmed V and J ends, which lost 0 bases and 5 bases, there was a span of 18 bases. As DNA, the CDR3 is TGTGCCAGCAGCGTAGGAATCGGACTTAGCTCGGACGAGCAGTACTTC. This encodes CASSVGIGLSSDEQYF.

This clonotype occurred many times. This sequence joins TRBV5-1 and TRBJ1-2; D ambiguous. Trimming cost V 4 bases and J 4 bases, with 11 bases left between them. The CDR3 spans 13 residues. The germline CDR1 and CDR2 sequences are SGHRS and YFSETQ. CDR3 DNA sequence: TGCGCCAGCAGCCCCGTTCTCGCCTATGGCTACACCTTC. This sequence encodes CASSPVLAYGYTF. Variable domain in full (rest from reference TRBV5-1 and TRBJ1-2): KAGVTQTPRYLIKTRGQQVTLSCSPISGHRSVSWYQQTPGQGLQFLFEYFSETQRNKGNFPGRFSGRQFSNSRSEMNVSTLELGDSALYLCASSPVLAYGYTFGSGTRLTVV.

Worth noting for this clonotype: Possible read error: a much larger clone is one base away. J is TRBJ2-1 and V is TRBV2; 13 bases line up with TRBD2. This CDR3 spans 14 amino acids. CDR1 is SNHLY and CDR2 is FYNNEI in the germline V gene. CDR3 protein: CASRLAGGVNGQFF. In nucleotides, the CDR3 is TGTGCCAGTAGACTAGCGGGGGGTGTGAATGGGCAGTTCTTC.

V usage is TRBV12-3 or TRBV12-4 and J usage is TRBJ1-1; D ambiguous. Trimming took off 3 bases at V and 0 bases at J, with 11 bases between the two ends. This CDR3 is built from 15 residues. The CDR3 reads CASSFTEPMNTEAFF. The CDR3 nucleotides read TGTGCCAGCAGTTTCACAGAGCCCATGAACACTGAAGCTTTCTTT.